Below, 21 T cell receptor beta chains from the same sample are listed, as sequenced in a study of robustness of blood B and T cell sequencing. mRNA, not genomic DNA, served as the source for TCR beta repertoires. cDNA synthesis used template switching with a 5' universal priming oligo. The template-switch oligo carried a 12-nucleotide random UMI tagging each cDNA molecule. MiXCR, run by TCRdb on the PCR reads, gives a single entry per CDR3 protein. The table includes over a thousand distinct CDR3 sequences, around 69% detected once. Sequenced: peripheral blood. The receptors were sampled from a human donor in good health.

The rearrangement links TRBV6-2 or TRBV6-3 to TRBJ1-1; TRBD1 agrees at 7 bases. CDR1 is MNHEY, CDR2 SVGEGT, per germline. The CDR3 runs to 16 residues. V lost 0 bases, J lost 5 bases, and 9 bases stayed unmatched. CDR3 in amino acids: CASSYSVGQGGTEAFF. The DNA of the CDR3 is TGTGCCAGCAGTTACTCGGTAGGGCAGGGGGGGACTGAAGCTTTCTTT.

The gene calls are TRBV30 and TRBJ2-3; 9 nucleotides line up with TRBD2. V was clipped by 0 bases and J by 3 bases; unmatched bases: 4. There are 15 residues in the CDR3. Germline CDR1 reads GTSNPN; CDR2 reads SVGIG (reference sequence). The chain's CDR3 is CAWSVASGVTDTQYF. CDR3 bases: TGTGCCTGGAGTGTAGCTAGCGGGGTAACAGATACGCAGTATTTT. Based on the CDR3 plus reference TRBV30 and TRBJ2-3, the full variable domain is SQTIHQWPATLVQPVGSPLSLECTVEGTSNPNLYWYRQAAGRGLQLLFYSVGIGQISSEVPQNLSASRPQDRQFILSSKKLLLSDSGFYLCAWSVASGVTDTQYFGPGTRLTVL.

The rearrangement uses TRBV7-9 and TRBJ1-1; D gene uncertain. Germline CDR1 reads SEHNR; CDR2 reads FQNEAQ (reference sequence). CDR3 size: 13 residues. Trimming shortened V by 0 bases and J by 0 bases, and 2 bases separated the two germline ends. CDR3 DNA: TGTGCCAGCAGCTTAGCATTGAACACTGAAGCTTTCTTT. As protein: CASSLALNTEAFF. The whole variable domain, filled in from reference TRBV7-9 and TRBJ1-1, reads DTGVSQNPRHKITKRGQNVTFRCDPISEHNRLYWYRQTLGQGPEFLTYFQNEAQLEKSRLLSDRFSAERPKGSFSTLEIQRTEQGDSAMYLCASSLALNTEAFFGQGTRLTVV.

In its sample, this clonotype is hyperexpanded (1% or more). V usage is TRBV2 and J usage is TRBJ1-5, with 10 bases matching TRBD1. V dropped 4 bases and J dropped 6; count of bases not matched to a gene: 6. The germline V gene encodes CDR1 SNHLY and CDR2 FYNNEI. The CDR3 has 15 amino acids. The CDR3 spells CASSANGQGGQPQHF. In DNA form, the CDR3 reads TGTGCCAGCAGTGCTAACGGACAGGGGGGTCAGCCCCAGCATTTT.

The V call is TRBV29-1, the J call TRBJ1-2; the D gene is possibly TRBD1 (6 bases). This CDR3 comprises 14 residues. Deletions cut 1 base from V and 0 bases from J, with 9 bases between. CDR1 is SQVTM, CDR2 ANQGSEA, per germline. This CDR3 reads CSVEGTVSNYGYTF. CDR3 DNA sequence: TGCAGCGTTGAAGGGACAGTATCTAACTATGGCTACACCTTC.

Worth noting for this clonotype: The junction departs from the called germline gene at one end, perhaps through a read error. The chain employs TRBV4-2 and TRBJ1-3; TRBD1 is a possible D gene (5 bases). CDR3 length equals 15 residues. CDR1 and CDR2 (germline): LGHNA, YNFKEQ. The DNA of the CDR3 is TGTGTCAGCAGCCAAGAGGAGGGGCCTGGAAACACCATATATTTT. This gives the protein CVSSQEEGPGNTIYF.

This chain uses TRBV18 with TRBJ2-3; TRBD2 agrees at 7 bases. Trimming cost V 2 bases and J 3 bases; bases outside gene matches: 8. Germline CDR1 reads KGHSH; CDR2 reads LQKENI. This CDR3 spans 16 amino acids. The CDR3 loop reads CASSPSGLGSTDTQYF. The CDR3 DNA follows: TGTGCCAGCTCACCAAGCGGACTAGGTTCAACAGATACGCAGTATTTT.

This chain connects TRBV4-2 to TRBJ2-2, with 7 bases matching TRBD1. CDR3 length: 17 amino acids. Trimming cost V 6 bases and J 2 bases; bases outside gene matches: 12. Germline V CDR1 and CDR2: LGHNA, YNFKEQ. The CDR3 bases are TGTGCCAGCAGAAACTACGGACAGGTCCACAACACCGGGGAGCTGTTTTTT. Its protein product is CASRNYGQVHNTGELFF.

This clonotype has only a few counts. This chain joins TRBV15 and TRBJ2-3, with a possible D match to TRBD2 (6 bases). The germline CDR1 and CDR2 sequences are LNHNV and YYDKDF (reference sequence). Trimming stripped 5 bases from V and 4 bases from J, with 22 bases between. This CDR3 is 17 amino acids long. The CDR3 loop is CATSDTLGLRGADTQYF. As DNA, the CDR3 is TGTGCCACCAGCGATACCCTGGGACTGCGGGGAGCAGATACGCAGTATTTT.

This clonotype was detected only a few times. The rearrangement uses TRBV7-6 and TRBJ2-5, with a possible D match to TRBD1 (6 bases). This CDR3 has 15 amino acids. Germline CDR1 and CDR2: SGHVS and FNYEAQ. The V and J ends lost 6 bases and 4 bases respectively, with 18 bases between them. The CDR3 loop is CASSITGYWRETQYF. The CDR3 DNA reads TGTGCCAGCAGTATTACAGGGTATTGGCGAGAGACCCAGTACTTC.

The CDR3: CATSTGQVGEQFF. In DNA, the CDR3 is TGTGCCACCAGCACAGGACAGGTCGGTGAGCAGTTCTTC. V and J are TRBV15 and TRBJ2-1; 7 bases agree with TRBD1. The CDR3 has 13 amino acids. J was trimmed by 9 bases and V by 4 bases; bases with no gene match: 6. Germline CDR1 and CDR2: LNHNV and YYDKDF (reference sequence).

The rearrangement uses TRBV29-1 and TRBJ1-2; weak D call: TRBD1 (5 bases). Trimming took 3 bases from V and 5 from J, leaving 13 bases between them. CDR3 length equals 13 residues. Germline V gives CDR1 SQVTM, CDR2 ANQGSEA. The CDR3 loop is CSVDPGWGYGYTF. The CDR3 bases are TGCAGCGTTGACCCAGGCTGGGGGTATGGCTACACCTTC. The whole variable domain, filled in from reference TRBV29-1 and TRBJ1-2, reads SAVISQKPSRDICQRGTSLTIQCQVDSQVTMMFWYRQQPGQSLTLIATANQGSEATYESGFVIDKFPISRPNLTFSTLTVSNMSPEDSSIYLCSVDPGWGYGYTFGSGTRLTVV.

In nucleotides, the CDR3 is TGTGCCTGGAGTGTAGGGGAAGGGGGGAACTATGGCTACACCTTC. Translating gives CAWSVGEGGNYGYTF. The genes are TRBV30 and TRBJ1-2; D may be TRBD1 (6 bases). Trimming cost V 0 bases and J 2 bases, with 13 bases left between them. The length of the CDR3 is 15 residues. Per the germline V gene, CDR1 is GTSNPN and CDR2 is SVGIG (reference sequence). The full variable domain, rest sourced from reference TRBV30 and TRBJ1-2, is SQTIHQWPATLVQPVGSPLSLECTVEGTSNPNLYWYRQAAGRGLQLLFYSVGIGQISSEVPQNLSASRPQDRQFILSSKKLLLSDSGFYLCAWSVGEGGNYGYTFGSGTRLTVV.

J is TRBJ2-7 and V is TRBV20-1, with D uncertain. Germline values: CDR1 DFQATT, CDR2 SNEGSKA (reference sequence). V lost 5 bases, J lost 0 bases, and 5 bases lay in between. This CDR3 spans 11 amino acids. The CDR3 reads CSASTSYEQYF. The CDR3 region has the DNA TGCAGTGCTTCGACCTCCTACGAGCAGTACTTC.

The chain couples TRBV10-3 to TRBJ1-2, with 8 bases that match TRBD1. Germline V gives CDR1 ENHRY, CDR2 SYGVKD. The junction had 13 bases not matched to a gene; V was cut back by 4 bases and J by 3 bases. The CDR3 extends over 17 amino acids. CDR3 in amino acids: CAISAGTGGGDYYGYTF. CDR3 coding DNA: TGTGCCATCAGTGCCGGGACAGGTGGTGGTGACTACTATGGCTACACCTTC.

This sequence joins TRBV7-3 and TRBJ2-3; D gene ambiguous. The CDR3 has 14 residues. CDR1 and CDR2 from the germline V gene are SGHTA and FQGTGA. Trimming left V 1 base short and J 2 bases short, with 7 bases between. The CDR3 is CASSLRGSTDTQYF. The DNA of the CDR3 is TGTGCCAGCAGCTTAAGAGGATCCACAGATACGCAGTATTTT.

This clonotype was recorded only once. This chain connects TRBV18 to TRBJ1-5, with D maybe TRBD1 (6 bases). Trimming removed 4 bases from V and 5 bases from J, with 12 bases in between. The CDR3 sequence is 14 residues long. The V gene's germline CDR1 is KGHSH and CDR2 LQKENI. CDR3 amino acids: CASSQQGKDQPQHF. The CDR3 DNA sequence: TGTGCCAGCTCACAGCAGGGGAAGGATCAGCCCCAGCATTTT.

This clonotype was seen a few times. The chain couples TRBV11-1 to TRBJ1-5; the D gene is possibly TRBD1 (6 bases). Germline CDR1 reads SGHAT; CDR2 reads FQDESV (reference sequence). V lost 5 bases and J 4 bases, leaving 9 bases between the germline ends. The CDR3 length is 13 residues. CDR3 in amino acids: CASSRQENQPQHF. In nucleotides, the CDR3 is TGTGCCAGCAGCAGACAGGAAAATCAGCCCCAGCATTTT.

In this sample, this clonotype is hyperexpanded. The gene calls are TRBV4-1 and TRBJ1-1; D possibly corresponds to TRBD1 (5 bases). Looked up from germline, CDR1 is MGHRA and CDR2 is YSYEKL. The CDR3 sequence is 16 residues long. Trimming removed 0 bases from V and 3 bases from J, with 14 bases in between. The DNA for the CDR3 is TGCGCCAGCAGCCAAGATCTGGGGGGGAGGGACACTGAAGCTTTCTTT. Its protein is CASSQDLGGRDTEAFF.

The chain links TRBV19 to TRBJ2-1; no reliable D call. The CDR3 consists of 13 residues. In germline, CDR1 is LNHDA, CDR2 SQIVND (reference sequence). Trimming cost V 3 bases and J 3 bases, with 6 bases left between them. In DNA form, the CDR3 reads TGTGCCAGTAGTATCCAGCTCTACAATGAGCAGTTCTTC. It yields the protein CASSIQLYNEQFF.

This rearrangement joins TRBV24-1 to TRBJ2-2, with 8 bases matching TRBD2. Per germline, CDR1 KGHDR and CDR2 SFDVKD. This CDR3 region has 20 residues. With V trimmed by 2 bases and J by 0 bases, 13 bases remained unmatched. For the CDR3, the DNA is TGTGCCACCAGTGATTCTGTTCGGGGGGGGACTATCGCGAACACCGGGGAGCTGTTTTTT. It yields the protein CATSDSVRGGTIANTGELFF.